This T cell receptor (beta chain) was captured in a study of shared clonotypes between healthy human individuals. General observations from the study: Although depth was large, rarefaction showed that sequencing of the sorted subsets was incomplete.

From germline, CDR1 is MDHEN and CDR2 SYDVKM. Trimming stripped 6 bases from V and 12 bases from J, with 15 bases between. This CDR3 comprises 12 residues. Notes on this clone: Its antigen is undetermined.

The authors ran the assay at deep level. Authors' analysis steps: Because ImmunoSEQ provided only junction sequences with no quality scores, the filtering differed. Data came from immunoSEQ multiplex PCR; TCRdb stores just in-frame clones and leaves some out. V, J and clone size derive from that table, while D and trimming were established from the DNA sequence. The profile covers approximately 600,000 clones, with approximately 95% appearing a single time and over 0.09% taken by the ten largest. Naive CD8 cells comprised CD45RO-negative, CCR7-positively selected cells, excluding terminally differentiated effector memory CD45RA+ cells.

This sequence was found in a woman aged 25 to 39 in good health. The J gene is TRBJ2-1, the V gene TRBV28; tentative D call: TRBD2 (5 bases). The sequenced sample was naive CD8+ T cells sorted from blood. CDR3 nucleotides: TGTGCCAGCAGCACCACGGGGTTCTCGCAGTTCTTC. Protein: CASSTTGFSQFF.